The text below deals with one T cell receptor beta chain. Antigen specificity is unknown. Cells were stimulated with overlapping HIV-1 Gag 15-mer peptides. Sorted nonresponding memory CD4+ T cells were CD40L-negative, CD69-negative, CD45RO-high. These HIV-1-infected adults initiated suppressive ART in chronic infection. V lost 6 bases to trimming and J lost 6 bases; unmatched junction nucleotides: 12. The CDR3 is 15 amino acids. The germline gives CDR1 LNHDA, CDR2 SQIVND (reference sequence). This was the immunoSEQ version 4 assay in survey mode. Sequenced by immunoSEQ multiplex PCR; TCRdb stores in-frame clones only, minus some. The sample contains approximately 35,000 clones, approximately 78% of which appear only once. The data were obtained in a study of persistence of HIV-infected CD4 T cells. The overall study: The sample holds CD4+ T cells responsive to CMV or HIV-1 Gag. A median of about eight years of suppressive ART preceded sampling. Points from the study as a whole: Rare CMV-responding cells carrying HIV-1 proviruses were not analyzed separately for TCR.

The sequences come from cultured CD4+ T cells from PBMCs, collected from a patient who received antiretroviral therapy. This rearrangement joins TRBV19 to TRBJ2-7, with 9 bases matching TRBD1. The sequence was obtained from an adult with HIV. The donor label of this sample is uncertain. CDR3 DNA sequence: TGTGCCAGTAGCTCGCCGGGGACAGGGAAACGCGAGCAGTACTTC. It encodes CASSSPGTGKREQYF. Drawing the rest from reference TRBV19 and TRBJ2-7, the complete variable domain is DGGITQSPKYLFRKEGQNVTLSCEQNLNHDAMYWYRQDPGQGLRLIYYSQIVNDFQKGDIAEGYSVSREKKESFPLTVTSAQKNPTAFYLCASSSPGTGKREQYFGPGTRLTVT.